This T cell receptor (beta chain) originates from a study of T cell repertoires in cytomegalovirus infection. Study-level information: Matching HLA type and CMV infection were both indicated by public TCR beta signatures. Broader study findings: Using cumulative public TCR beta family frequency, the authors identified those who carried CMV together with the relevant HLA. It was HLA-C-restricted CMV-specific TCR beta clonotypes that dominated the response ex vivo.

This clonotype turned up a few times. Its antigen is currently unknown. TCRdb re-called the reads with MiXCR, one entry per CDR3 protein. The table records roughly 150,000 distinct CDR3 sequences, roughly a quarter of them present only once. V was pared by 5 bases and J by 13 bases, with 12 bases between. CDR3 size: 11 residues. In germline, CDR1 is SGHAT, CDR2 FQNNGV. The receptor's source is a human donor in good health (CMV status not recorded). Some clones in this sample may be carry-over from other donors' samples. Sequencing was done on a sample of PBMCs. V is TRBV11-2 and J is TRBJ2-1, with D possibly being TRBD1 (5 bases). The CDR3 spells CASSPSGAQFF. In nucleotides, the CDR3 is TGTGCCAGCAGCCCCAGTGGGGCCCAGTTCTTC. Drawing the rest from reference TRBV11-2 and TRBJ2-1, the complete variable domain is EAGVAQSPRYKIIEKRQSVAFWCNPISGHATLYWYQQILGQGPKLLIQFQNNGVVDDSQLPKDRFSAERLKGVDSTLKIQPAKLEDSAVYLCASSPSGAQFFGPGTRLTVL.